Below, 2 T cell receptor beta chains from the same sample are listed, as sequenced in a study of monozygotic twins with inflammatory bowel disease. Reprocessing the 5' RACE reads, TCRdb reports a single entry for every CDR3 protein and omits DNA. In total, the table holds more than 300,000 distinct CDR3 sequences. Sequencing was done on a sample of blood. The origin of the receptors is a human donor with ulcerative colitis or Crohn's disease, or a healthy co-twin of an affected twin (not recorded which).

V usage is TRBV5-4 and J usage is TRBJ2-5; TCRdb indicates TRBD1, and absent DNA this call remains unverified. CDR3 size: 14 residues. Germline V gene lookup returns CDR1 SGHNT and CDR2 YYREEE (reference sequence). CDR3 region: CASSFGQGPETQYF.

The rearrangement joins TRBV20-1 to TRBJ1-2. Germline CDR1 is DFQATT and CDR2 is SNEGSKA (reference sequence). The CDR3 is 13 amino acids. The CDR3 is CSAGRGQAYGYTF.